The T cell receptor (beta chain) described here comes from a study of blood T cell repertoires in COVID-19. About the study: From the United States, Italy and Spain came samples of acute and convalescent COVID-19. PBMCs, B-cell-depleted T cells, or T cells provided the cDNA or gDNA that made up the material.

The authors' processing: By means of reference gene primer amplification, nucleated cell counts were estimated. The repertoire was sequenced with immunoSEQ multiplex PCR; TCRdb's copy has only in-frame clones and lacks some. From that table come the V and J calls and clone size; the DNA was used to work out D and trimming. Of over 85,000 clones detected, less than 85% appear once; the ten largest clones hold over 3.5%. The CDR3 loop spans 17 amino acids. The J segment lost 3 bases and the V segment lost 4 bases, leaving 12 bases of the junction unmatched. The germline CDR1 and CDR2 sequences are MGHRA and YSYEKL.

The source material was peripheral blood. The origin of this receptor is an elderly woman with acute or convalescent COVID-19. The chain carries TRBV4-1 and TRBJ2-3; 8 nucleotides match TRBD1. CDR3 sequence reads: CASSLTAVRGPTDTQYF. CDR3 nucleotide sequence: TGCGCCAGCAGCCTTACGGCTGTCAGGGGGCCGACAGATACGCAGTATTTT.